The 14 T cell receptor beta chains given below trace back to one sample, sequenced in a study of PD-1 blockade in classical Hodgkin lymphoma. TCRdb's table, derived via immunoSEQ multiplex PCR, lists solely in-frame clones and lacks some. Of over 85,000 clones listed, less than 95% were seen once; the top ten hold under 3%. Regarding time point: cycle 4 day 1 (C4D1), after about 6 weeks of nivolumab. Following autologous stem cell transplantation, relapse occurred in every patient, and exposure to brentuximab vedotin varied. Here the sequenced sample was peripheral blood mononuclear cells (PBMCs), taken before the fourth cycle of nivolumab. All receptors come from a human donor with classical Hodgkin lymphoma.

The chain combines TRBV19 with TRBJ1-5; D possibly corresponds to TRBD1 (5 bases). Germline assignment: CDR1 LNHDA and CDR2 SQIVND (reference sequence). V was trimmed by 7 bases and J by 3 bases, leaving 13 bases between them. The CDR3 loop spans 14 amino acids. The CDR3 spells CASKIAGFNQPQHF. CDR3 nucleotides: TGTGCCAGTAAAATAGCAGGGTTCAATCAGCCCCAGCATTTT.

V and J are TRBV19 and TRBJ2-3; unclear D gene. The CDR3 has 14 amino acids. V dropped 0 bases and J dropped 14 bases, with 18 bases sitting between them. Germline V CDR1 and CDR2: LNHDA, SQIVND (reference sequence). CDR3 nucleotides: TGTGCCAGTAGTATAGATCGGGTCGACATCGCCAGGTATTTT. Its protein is CASSIDRVDIARYF.

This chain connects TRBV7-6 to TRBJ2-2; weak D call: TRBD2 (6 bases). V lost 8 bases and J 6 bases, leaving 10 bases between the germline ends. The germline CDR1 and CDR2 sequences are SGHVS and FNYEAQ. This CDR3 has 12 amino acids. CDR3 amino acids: CASYGGAGELFF. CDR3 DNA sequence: TGTGCCAGCTACGGGGGAGCCGGGGAGCTGTTTTTT.

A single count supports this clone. DNA for the CDR3: TGTGCCAGCAGCGTCGGGACATCAAGGGAGCAGTACTTC. Its protein is CASSVGTSREQYF. This chain links TRBV9 with TRBJ2-7, with a possible D match to TRBD1 (6 bases). V lost 2 bases and J lost 7, with 13 bases in between. Germline V gene sequence: CDR1 SGDLS, CDR2 YYNGEE. The CDR3 sequence is 13 residues long.

For the CDR3, the DNA is TGTGCCTGGAGTCTCGACAGGGGTGAGACCCAGTACTTC. It encodes CAWSLDRGETQYF. The rearrangement uses TRBV30 and TRBJ2-5; 8 nucleotides agree with TRBD1. CDR1 is GTSNPN and CDR2 is SVGIG in the germline V gene (reference sequence). The CDR3 contains 13 residues. Trimming removed 2 bases from V and 5 bases from J; junction bases left unmatched: 4.

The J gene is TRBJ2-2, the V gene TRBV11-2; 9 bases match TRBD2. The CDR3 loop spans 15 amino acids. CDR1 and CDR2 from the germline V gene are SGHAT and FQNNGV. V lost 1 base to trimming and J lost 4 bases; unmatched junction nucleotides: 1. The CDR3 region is CASSLGTSATGELFF. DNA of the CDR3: TGTGCCAGCAGCTTAGGGACTAGCGCCACCGGGGAGCTGTTTTTT.

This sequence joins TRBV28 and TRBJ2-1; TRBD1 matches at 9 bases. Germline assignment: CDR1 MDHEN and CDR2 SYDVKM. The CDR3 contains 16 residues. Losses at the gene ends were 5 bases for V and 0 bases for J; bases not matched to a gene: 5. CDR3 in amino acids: CASSGTGKGSYNEQFF. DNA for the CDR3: TGTGCCAGCAGTGGGACAGGGAAGGGCTCCTACAATGAGCAGTTCTTC.

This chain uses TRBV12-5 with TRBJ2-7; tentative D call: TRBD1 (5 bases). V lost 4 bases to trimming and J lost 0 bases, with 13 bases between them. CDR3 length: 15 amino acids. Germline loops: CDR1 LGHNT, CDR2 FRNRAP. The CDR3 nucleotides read TGTGCTAGTGGTTCTGGACAACCCAACTCCTACGAGCAGTACTTC. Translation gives CASGSGQPNSYEQYF.

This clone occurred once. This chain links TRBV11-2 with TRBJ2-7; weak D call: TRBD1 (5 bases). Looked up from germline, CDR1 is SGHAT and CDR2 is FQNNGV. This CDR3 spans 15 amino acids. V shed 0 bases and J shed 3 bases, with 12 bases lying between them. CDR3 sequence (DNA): TGTGCCAGCAGCTTAGAATCCCCCCAGGGCTACGAGCAGTACTTC. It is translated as CASSLESPQGYEQYF.

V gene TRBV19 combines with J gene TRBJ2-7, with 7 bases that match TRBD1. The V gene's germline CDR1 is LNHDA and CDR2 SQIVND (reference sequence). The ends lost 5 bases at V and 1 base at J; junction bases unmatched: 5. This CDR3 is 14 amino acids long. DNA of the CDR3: TGTGCCAGTAGTCCCCGGACAGGATCCTACGAGCAGTACTTC. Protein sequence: CASSPRTGSYEQYF.

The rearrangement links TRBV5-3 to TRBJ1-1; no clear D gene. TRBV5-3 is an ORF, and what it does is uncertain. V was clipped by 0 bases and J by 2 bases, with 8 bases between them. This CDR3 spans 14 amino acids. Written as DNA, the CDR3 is TGTGCCAGAAGCTTGGCCCATCCTAACACTGAAGCTTTCTTT. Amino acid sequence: CARSLAHPNTEAFF.

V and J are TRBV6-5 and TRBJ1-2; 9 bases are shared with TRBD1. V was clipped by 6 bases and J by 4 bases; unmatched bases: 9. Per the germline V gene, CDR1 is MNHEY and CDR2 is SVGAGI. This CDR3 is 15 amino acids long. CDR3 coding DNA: TGTGCCAGCAGCCCAGGGACAGGGAGAGCCTATGGCTACACCTTC. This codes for CASSPGTGRAYGYTF.

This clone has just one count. The CDR3: CAWSVRGGGGETQYF. The CDR3 nucleotides read TGTGCCTGGAGTGTTCGCGGGGGCGGCGGGGAGACCCAGTACTTC. The V call is TRBV30, the J call TRBJ2-5, with D tentatively TRBD2 (7 bases). CDR3 size: 15 residues. Germline V gene sequence: CDR1 GTSNPN, CDR2 SVGIG (reference sequence). V was pared by 0 bases and J by 5 bases, with 16 bases between.

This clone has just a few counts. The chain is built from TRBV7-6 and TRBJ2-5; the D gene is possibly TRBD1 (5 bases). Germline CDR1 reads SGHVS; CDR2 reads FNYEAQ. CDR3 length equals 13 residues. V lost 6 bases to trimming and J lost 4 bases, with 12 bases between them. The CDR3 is CASRFDSGETQYF. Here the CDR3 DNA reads TGTGCCAGCAGATTTGACAGTGGAGAGACCCAGTACTTC.